The 13 T cell receptor beta chains reported below all come from one sample, sequenced in a study of naive and memory T cell subsets. Study conclusions and caveats: Naive repertoires, especially CD8, held a few larger clonotypes, possibly memory cells re-expressing CD45RA.

The beta constant-region primer was an equimolar mix of two oligonucleotides covering TRBC1 and TRBC2. Nested alpha and beta constant-region primers with the SP2 primer drove four PCR rounds on ligated cDNA. TCRdb passed the UMI-ligation and nested PCR reads through MiXCR, listing each CDR3 protein once. The profile covers 150,000 or so distinct CDR3 sequences, with roughly 22% appearing a single time and 0.09% to 0.13% taken by the ten largest. These receptors are not linked to any known antigen. Sequencing used naive CD4+ T cells from blood. The receptor set was obtained from a human donor in good health.

The chain has TRBV12-3 or TRBV12-4 and TRBJ2-2; 10 bases are a match to TRBD1. This CDR3 comprises 15 residues. The V segment lost 5 bases and the J segment 7 bases; nucleotides outside the gene matches: 7. CDR3 loop: CASSAGTGVGGELFF. CDR3 DNA: TGTGCCAGCAGTGCCGGGACAGGGGTCGGCGGGGAGCTGTTTTTT.

This clonotype was counted a few times. The rearrangement joins TRBV28 to TRBJ2-7, with TRBD2 as a possible D gene (6 bases). Trimming stripped 4 bases from V and 0 bases from J, with 10 bases between. This CDR3 spans 14 amino acids. From germline, CDR1 is MDHEN and CDR2 SYDVKM. CDR3 in DNA: TGTGCCAGCAGTTCCCCGGGACTCTCCTACGAGCAGTACTTC. This codes for CASSSPGLSYEQYF.

The chain is built from TRBV11-2 and TRBJ1-5, with D maybe TRBD1 (5 bases). The V end was cut by 5 bases, the J end by 7 bases, with 12 bases between. Germline lookup yields CDR1 SGHAT and CDR2 FQNNGV. The CDR3 extends over 13 amino acids. The CDR3 sequence: CASSLGAGQPQHF. The CDR3 DNA reads TGTGCCAGCAGCCTAGGGGCCGGACAGCCCCAGCATTTT.

This clonotype has only a few counts. V gene TRBV28 combines with J gene TRBJ2-1; 12 bases match TRBD2. J gave up 3 bases and V 5 bases, and 5 bases lay outside the gene matches. The CDR3 spans 16 residues. The germline V gene encodes CDR1 MDHEN and CDR2 SYDVKM. The CDR3 region is CASSPGLAGIYNEQFF. CDR3 nucleotide sequence: TGTGCCAGCAGTCCCGGACTAGCGGGAATCTACAATGAGCAGTTCTTC.

This clonotype was counted at least ten times. This chain links TRBV6-5 with TRBJ2-1, with 7 bases fitting TRBD1. Germline lookup yields CDR1 MNHEY and CDR2 SVGAGI. Trimming removed 6 bases from V and 2 bases from J; junction bases left unmatched: 7. The CDR3 extends over 15 amino acids. The CDR3 nucleotides are TGTGCCAGCAGGAGAACAGGGGTTACCTACAATGAGCAGTTCTTC. It is translated as CASRRTGVTYNEQFF.

This chain links TRBV20-1 with TRBJ2-7, with a possible D match to TRBD2 (6 bases). CDR3 length: 12 amino acids. Germline V gene sequence: CDR1 DFQATT, CDR2 SNEGSKA (reference sequence). Between the trimmed V and J ends, which lost 1 base and 7 bases, there was a span of 11 bases. The CDR3 DNA follows: TGCAGTGCTAGAGTGGTGACTAGGGAGCAGTACTTC. This encodes CSARVVTREQYF.

The chain employs TRBV14 and TRBJ1-2, with unresolved D. Germline V gene sequence: CDR1 SGHDN, CDR2 FVKESK. The CDR3 spans 16 residues. Trimming removed 0 bases from V and 6 bases from J, with 17 bases in between. CDR3 protein: CASSQDVPLPGDGYTF. The CDR3 nucleotides read TGTGCCAGCAGCCAAGATGTACCCCTTCCTGGAGATGGCTACACCTTC.

This clonotype was recorded many times. The V and J genes are TRBV6-2 or TRBV6-3 and TRBJ2-1, with 9 positions matching TRBD2. The V gene's germline CDR1 is MNHEY and CDR2 SVGEGT. V trimming: 5 bases; J trimming: 2 bases; junction bases outside the gene matches: 4. The CDR3 spans 15 residues. This chain's CDR3 is CASSTLAGAYNEQFF. The CDR3 DNA reads as TGTGCCAGCAGTACATTAGCGGGAGCCTACAATGAGCAGTTCTTC.

The chain combines TRBV7-2 with TRBJ1-6; D not certain. The CDR3 has 15 residues. Germline assignment: CDR1 SGHTA and CDR2 FQGNSA. Trimming stripped 0 bases from V and 13 bases from J, with 16 bases between. The CDR3 nucleotides read TGTGCCAGCAGCTTAGCTGGGGTGGGCCTGTGGCCCCTCCACTTT. Translation gives CASSLAGVGLWPLHF.

Comments on this clonotype: One junction end disagrees with the germline gene, perhaps due to a read error. This chain uses TRBV28 with TRBJ2-1; a possible D gene is TRBD1 (6 bases). This CDR3 region has 12 residues. Germline V CDR1 and CDR2: MDHEN, SYDVKM. This CDR3 reads CASSFPGHKRGF. Written as DNA, the CDR3 is TGTGCCAGCAGTTTCCCGGGCCATAAAAGGGGGTTC.

The chain joins TRBV9 to TRBJ2-7, with unresolved D. Trimming took off 0 bases at V and 2 bases at J, with 9 bases between the two ends. The germline gives CDR1 SGDLS, CDR2 YYNGEE. The CDR3 sequence is 14 residues long. The CDR3 spells CASSVGTEPYEQYF. As DNA, the CDR3 is TGTGCCAGCAGCGTAGGAACTGAACCCTACGAGCAGTACTTC.

This clonotype has ten or more counts. The chain couples TRBV2 to TRBJ2-3; 7 positions agree with TRBD1. The trim removed 6 bases at V and 4 bases at J, leaving 13 bases unmatched. This CDR3 has 16 amino acids. Germline V CDR1 and CDR2: SNHLY, FYNNEI. The chain's CDR3 is CASSPWTGLAPDTQYF. The CDR3 DNA reads as TGTGCCAGCAGCCCCTGGACAGGCTTAGCCCCAGATACGCAGTATTTT. Based on the CDR3 plus reference TRBV2 and TRBJ2-3, the full variable domain is EPEVTQTPSHQVTQMGQEVILRCVPISNHLYFYWYRQILGQKVEFLVSFYNNEISEKSEIFDDQFSVERPDGSNFTLKIRSTKLEDSAMYFCASSPWTGLAPDTQYFGPGTRLTVL.

This clonotype was seen only a few times. CDR3 amino acids: CASSFDQVNTIYF. CDR3 DNA: TGTGCCAGCAGTTTTGATCAAGTAAACACCATATATTTT. The chain combines TRBV28 with TRBJ1-3; no reliable D call. CDR3 length equals 13 residues. V lost 3 bases and J lost 6, with 9 bases in between. Germline values: CDR1 MDHEN, CDR2 SYDVKM. The full variable domain, its missing parts supplied by reference TRBV28 and TRBJ1-3, is DVKVTQSSRYLVKRTGEKVFLECVQDMDHENMFWYRQDPGLGLRLIYFSYDVKMKEKGDIPEGYSVSREKKERFSLILESASTNQTSMYLCASSFDQVNTIYFGEGSWLTVV.